This T cell receptor beta chain was sequenced during a study of T cells in Graves' hyperthyroidism and ophthalmopathy. Study results and caveats: Classification by a 13 V-J model distinguished ophthalmopathy from stable hyperthyroidism.

Amplification yielded TCR beta CDR3 regions, with RNA transcripts as the source. RT-PCR in the first round (using the HTBI primer set) targeted the TCR CDR3. TCRdb re-called the multiplex PCR reads with MiXCR, one entry per CDR3 protein. This sample yields 300,000 or so distinct CDR3 sequences, of which about 17% are seen a single time; approximately 60% belongs to the top ten. Clinical symptoms, serum thyroxine and TRAb, thyroid ultrasound and orbital computed tomography were used for the diagnoses. This clonotype has ten or more counts. The target antigen is unknown. Trimming took off 4 bases at V and 6 bases at J, with 9 bases between the two ends. Germline CDR1 LGHDT, CDR2 YNNKEL (reference sequence). CDR3 size: 13 residues.

The source material was blood. This clonotype was obtained from a woman aged 55 to 70 with Graves' ophthalmopathy. The rearrangement links TRBV3-1 to TRBJ2-2; no definite D call. CDR3 residues: CASSRSSPGELFF. CDR3 sequence (DNA): TGTGCCAGCAGCCGATCCTCCCCCGGGGAGCTGTTTTTT.